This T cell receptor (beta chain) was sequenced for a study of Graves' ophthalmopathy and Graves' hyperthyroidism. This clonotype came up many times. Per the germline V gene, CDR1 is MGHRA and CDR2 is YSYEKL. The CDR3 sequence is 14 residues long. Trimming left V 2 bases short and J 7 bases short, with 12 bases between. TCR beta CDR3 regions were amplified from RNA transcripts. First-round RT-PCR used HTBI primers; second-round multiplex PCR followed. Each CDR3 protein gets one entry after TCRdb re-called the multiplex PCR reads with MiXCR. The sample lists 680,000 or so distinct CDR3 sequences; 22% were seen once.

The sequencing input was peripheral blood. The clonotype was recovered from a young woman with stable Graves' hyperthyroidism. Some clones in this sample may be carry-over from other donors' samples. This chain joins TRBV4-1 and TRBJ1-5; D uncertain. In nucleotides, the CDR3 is TGCGCCAGCAGCCAACCCCGATCAGGACAGCCCCAGCATTTT. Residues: CASSQPRSGQPQHF.